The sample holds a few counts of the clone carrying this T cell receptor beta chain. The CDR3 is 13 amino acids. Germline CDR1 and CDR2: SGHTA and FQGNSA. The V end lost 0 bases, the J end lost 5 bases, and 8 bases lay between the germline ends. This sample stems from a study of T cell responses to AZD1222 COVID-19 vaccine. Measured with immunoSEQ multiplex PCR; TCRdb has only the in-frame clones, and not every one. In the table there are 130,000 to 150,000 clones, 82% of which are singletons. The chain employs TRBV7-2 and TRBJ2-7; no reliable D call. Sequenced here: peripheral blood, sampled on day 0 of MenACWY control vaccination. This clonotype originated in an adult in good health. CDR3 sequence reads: CASSLALPHEQYV. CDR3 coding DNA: TGTGCCAGCAGCTTAGCGCTCCCCCACGAGCAGTACGTC.